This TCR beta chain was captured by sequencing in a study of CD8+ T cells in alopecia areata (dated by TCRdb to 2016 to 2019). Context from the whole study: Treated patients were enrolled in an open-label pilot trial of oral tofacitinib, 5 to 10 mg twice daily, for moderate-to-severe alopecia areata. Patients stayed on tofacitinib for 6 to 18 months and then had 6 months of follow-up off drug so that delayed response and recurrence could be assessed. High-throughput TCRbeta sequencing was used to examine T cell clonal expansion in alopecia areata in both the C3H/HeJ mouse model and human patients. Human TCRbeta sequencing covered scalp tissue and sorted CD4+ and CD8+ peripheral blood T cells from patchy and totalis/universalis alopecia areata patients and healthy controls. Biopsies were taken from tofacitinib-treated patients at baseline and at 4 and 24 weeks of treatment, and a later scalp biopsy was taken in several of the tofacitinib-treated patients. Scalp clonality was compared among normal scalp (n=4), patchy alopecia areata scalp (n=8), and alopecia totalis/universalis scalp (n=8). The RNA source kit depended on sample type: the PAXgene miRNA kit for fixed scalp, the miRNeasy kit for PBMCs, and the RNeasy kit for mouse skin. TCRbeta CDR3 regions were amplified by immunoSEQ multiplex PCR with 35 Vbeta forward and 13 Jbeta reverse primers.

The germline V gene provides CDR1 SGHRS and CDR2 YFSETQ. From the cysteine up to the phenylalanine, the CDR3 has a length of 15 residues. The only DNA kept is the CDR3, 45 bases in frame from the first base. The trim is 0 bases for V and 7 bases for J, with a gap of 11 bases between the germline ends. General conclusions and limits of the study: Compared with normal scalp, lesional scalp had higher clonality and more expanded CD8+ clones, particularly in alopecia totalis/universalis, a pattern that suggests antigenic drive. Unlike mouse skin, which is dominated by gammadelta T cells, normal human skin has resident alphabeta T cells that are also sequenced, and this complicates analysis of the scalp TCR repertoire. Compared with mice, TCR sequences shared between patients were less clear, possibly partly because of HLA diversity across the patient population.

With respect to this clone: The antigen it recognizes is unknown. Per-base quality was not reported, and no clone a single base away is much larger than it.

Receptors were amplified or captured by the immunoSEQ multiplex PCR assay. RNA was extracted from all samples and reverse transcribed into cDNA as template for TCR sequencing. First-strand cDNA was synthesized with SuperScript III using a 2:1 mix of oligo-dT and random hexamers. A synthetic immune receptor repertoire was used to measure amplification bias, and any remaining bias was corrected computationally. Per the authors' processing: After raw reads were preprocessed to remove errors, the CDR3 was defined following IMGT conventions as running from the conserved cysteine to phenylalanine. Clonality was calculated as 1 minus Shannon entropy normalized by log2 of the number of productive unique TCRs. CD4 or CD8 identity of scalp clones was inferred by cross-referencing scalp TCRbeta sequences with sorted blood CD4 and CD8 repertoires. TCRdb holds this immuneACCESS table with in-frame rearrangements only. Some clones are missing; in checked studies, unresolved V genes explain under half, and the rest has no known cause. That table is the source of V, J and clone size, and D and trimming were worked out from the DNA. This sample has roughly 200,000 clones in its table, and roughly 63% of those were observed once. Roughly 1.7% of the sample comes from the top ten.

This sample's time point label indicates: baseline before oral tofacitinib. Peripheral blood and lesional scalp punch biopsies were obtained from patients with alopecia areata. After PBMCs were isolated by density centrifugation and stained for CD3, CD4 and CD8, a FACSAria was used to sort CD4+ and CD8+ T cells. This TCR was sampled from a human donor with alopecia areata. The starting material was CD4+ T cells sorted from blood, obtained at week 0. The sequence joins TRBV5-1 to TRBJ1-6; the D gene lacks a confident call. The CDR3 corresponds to CASSLDGNRNSPLHF. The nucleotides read TGCGCCAGCAGCTTGGACGGGAACCGGAATTCACCCCTCCACTTT.